A selection of T cell receptor beta chains follows, all from one sample in a study of control samples from healthy donors and cancer patients. The assay was immunoSEQ multiplex PCR, and TCRdb's table has in-frame clones only and misses some. The sample has some 150,000 clones, around 94% seen once; the top ten hold 13% to 15%. Sequenced material: PBMCs. These TCRs come from a man between 60 and 75 years old with colorectal cancer. The CDR3 runs from the conserved cysteine through the conserved F or W. The order of the fields is J gene, D gene, V gene, clone size, CDR3 DNA, CDR3 protein. A D gene is named only where the DNA matches it firmly. Expanded clones are given a class, and other clones once, few, many or no size at all.

TRBJ1-2,-,TRBV11-2,-,TGTGCCAGCAGCTACGGACAGTCCCTGTATGGCTACACCTTC,CASSYGQSLYGYTF
TRBJ2-5,-,TRBV25-1,-,TGTGCCAGCAGTGACGCAGAAGAGACCCAGTACTTC,CASSDAEETQYF
TRBJ2-4,-,TRBV5-1,-,TGCGCCAGCAGCTCCGGGCTAGCCAAAAACATTCAGTACTTC,CASSSGLAKNIQYF
TRBJ2-5,TRBD2,TRBV5-1,-,TGCGCCAGCAGCGTGGATGGACTAGCGGGACAAGAGACCCAGTACTTC,CASSVDGLAGQETQYF
TRBJ2-1,TRBD2,TRBV9,-,TGTGCCAGCAGCGTAGCTACTAGCGGGGTCAATGAGCAGTTCTTC,CASSVATSGVNEQFF
TRBJ2-5,TRBD1,TRBV7-9,once,TGTGCCAGCAGCTATGACAGGGCCCAAGAGACCCAGTACTTC,CASSYDRAQETQYF
TRBJ2-7,TRBD1,TRBV5-1,-,TGCGCCAGCAGCCTAGGACAGGTAGAGTACGAGCAGTACTTC,CASSLGQVEYEQYF
TRBJ2-6,-,TRBV9,-,TGTGCCAGCAGCGCCCCAGTGGGCAGGGGAACGGGCGGGGCCAACGTCCTGACTTTC,CASSAPVGRGTGGANVLTF
TRBJ1-4,-,TRBV3-1/TRBV3-2,-,TGTGCCAGCAGCCAGGGGCCCCTTAGAAATGAAAAACTGTTTTTT,CASSQGPLRNEKLFF
TRBJ2-7,-,TRBV6-2/TRBV6-3,-,TGTGCCAGCACCCCCCCCGGGATTCCCGCCGAGCAGTACTTC,CASTPPGIPAEQYF
TRBJ2-1,TRBD1,TRBV6-1,-,TGTGCCAGCAGTGCTGCTCCGGGACAGGGGAGAAATGAGCAGTTCTTC,CASSAAPGQGRNEQFF
TRBJ1-5,TRBD1,TRBV24-1,-,TGTGCCACCAGTGGCATGGACAGGATATTGGTCCTGGGCAGCAATCAGCCCCAGCATTTT,CATSGMDRILVLGSNQPQHF
TRBJ1-2,TRBD1,TRBV7-2,-,TGTGCCAGCAGCTTAAGGGGGGGGACAGTCTCTAACTATGGCTACACCTTC,CASSLRGGTVSNYGYTF
TRBJ1-5,-,TRBV2,-,TGTGCCAGCAGTGAGGACGGGGTTGGCAATCAGCCCCAGCATTTT,CASSEDGVGNQPQHF
TRBJ1-4,TRBD1,TRBV29-1,-,TGCAGCGTTCGGACAGGGCCGGAAAAACTGTTTTTT,CSVRTGPEKLFF
TRBJ2-7,-,TRBV29-1,-,TGCAGCGTTGGGACATCCGCCTACGAGCAGTACTTC,CSVGTSAYEQYF
TRBJ2-5,TRBD2,TRBV24-1,-,TGTGCCACCAGTCCCGGACTAGCGGGGGGAGAGACCCAGTACTTC,CATSPGLAGGETQYF
TRBJ1-1,-,TRBV19,-,TGTGCCAGTAGTATGGGGGAGGGGCAGGGGTGGATCACTGAAGCTTTCTTT,CASSMGEGQGWITEAFF
TRBJ1-5,-,TRBV6-2/TRBV6-3,-,TGTGCCAGCAGCCACCTCCAGGGGACGGTGAATCAGCCCCAGCATTTT,CASSHLQGTVNQPQHF
TRBJ2-4,-,TRBV7-9,once,TGTGCCAGCAGCTTAGGGGAATTAGCCAAAAACATTCAGTACTTC,CASSLGELAKNIQYF
TRBJ1-6,TRBD1,TRBV10-3,once,TGTGCCATCAGGGACAGGGGATCGGATTCACCCCTCCACTTT,CAIRDRGSDSPLHF
TRBJ2-3,TRBD1,TRBV27,once,TGTGCCAGCAGTCCCGGGACAGGGGGCCCCACAGATACGCAGTATTTT,CASSPGTGGPTDTQYF
TRBJ2-1,-,TRBV4-3,once,TGCGCCAGCAGCCTCAATTCCGGGACCGGTGAGCAGTTCTTC,CASSLNSGTGEQFF
TRBJ1-2,TRBD1,TRBV20-1,-,TGCAGTGCTAGTCCCGGGACAGGGGGCTATGGCTACACCTTC,CSASPGTGGYGYTF